This T cell receptor (beta chain) was captured by sequencing in a study of T cell responses to AZD1222 COVID-19 vaccine. Study-level points and caveats: Most donors were white British, females outnumbered males, and clonal diversity was possibly underestimated. Nearly half of spike-specific TCRs reportedly target variant regions that are unmutated in the B.1.351 and B.1.1.7 variants. None of the repertoires were sampled until the peak T cell response had passed.

The protocol was immunoSEQ multiplex PCR, while the TCRdb copy is restricted to in-frame clones and leaves out a portion. This sample has about 110,000 clones, with approximately 90% found just once. Second-dose schedules of about 4 or about 12 weeks were combined. A note on this clone: Its cognate antigen is unknown.

This CDR3 contains 11 residues. Germline V gene lookup returns CDR1 SQVTM and CDR2 ANQGSEA. V dropped 3 bases and J dropped 2 bases, with 4 bases sitting between them. V gene TRBV29-1 combines with J gene TRBJ1-2; D is unresolved. The clonotype was recovered from an adult who received the AZD1222 COVID-19 vaccine. The specimen comprised peripheral blood, sampled 28 days after the second AZD1222 dose. DNA of the CDR3: TGCAGCGTTGAGACCAACTATGGCTACACCTTC. Its protein product is CSVETNYGYTF.